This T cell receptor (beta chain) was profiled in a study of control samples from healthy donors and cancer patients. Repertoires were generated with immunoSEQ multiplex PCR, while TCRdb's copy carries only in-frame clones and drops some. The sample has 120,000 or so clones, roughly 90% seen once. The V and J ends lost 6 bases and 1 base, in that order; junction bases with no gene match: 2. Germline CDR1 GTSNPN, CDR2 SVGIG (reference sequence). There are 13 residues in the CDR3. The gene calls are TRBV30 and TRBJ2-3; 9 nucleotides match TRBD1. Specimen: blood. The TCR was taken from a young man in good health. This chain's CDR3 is CACRDRGTDTQYF. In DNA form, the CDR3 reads TGTGCCTGCAGGGACAGGGGCACAGATACGCAGTATTTT.